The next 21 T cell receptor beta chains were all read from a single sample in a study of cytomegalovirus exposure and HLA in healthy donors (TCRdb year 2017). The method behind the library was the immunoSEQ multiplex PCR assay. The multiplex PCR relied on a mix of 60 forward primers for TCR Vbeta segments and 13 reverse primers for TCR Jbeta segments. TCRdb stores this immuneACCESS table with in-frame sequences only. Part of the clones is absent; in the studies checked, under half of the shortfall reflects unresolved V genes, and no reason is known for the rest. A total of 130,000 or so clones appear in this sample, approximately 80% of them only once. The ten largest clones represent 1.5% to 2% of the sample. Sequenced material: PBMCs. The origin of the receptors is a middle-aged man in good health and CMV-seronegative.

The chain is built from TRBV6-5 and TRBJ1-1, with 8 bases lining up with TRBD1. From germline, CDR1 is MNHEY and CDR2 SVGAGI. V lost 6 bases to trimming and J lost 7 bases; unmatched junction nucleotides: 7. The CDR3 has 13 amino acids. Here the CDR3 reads CASSRDRLREAFF. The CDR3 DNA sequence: TGTGCCAGCAGCAGGGACAGGCTGCGTGAAGCTTTCTTT.

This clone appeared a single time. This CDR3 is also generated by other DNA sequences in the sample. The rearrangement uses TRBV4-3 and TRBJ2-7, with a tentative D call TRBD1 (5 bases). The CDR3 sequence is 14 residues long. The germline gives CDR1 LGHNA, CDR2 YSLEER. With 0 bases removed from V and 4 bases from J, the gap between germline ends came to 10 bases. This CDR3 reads CASSQDRQGYEQYF. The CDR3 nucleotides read TGCGCCAGCAGCCAAGATCGGCAGGGATACGAGCAGTACTTC.

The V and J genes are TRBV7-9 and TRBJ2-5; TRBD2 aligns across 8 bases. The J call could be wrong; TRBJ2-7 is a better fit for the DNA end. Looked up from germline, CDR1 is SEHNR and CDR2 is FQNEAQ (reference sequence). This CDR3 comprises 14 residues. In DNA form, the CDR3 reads TGTGCCAGCAGCTTAGTGGGACTAGATCACGAGCAGTACTTC. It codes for CASSLVGLDHEQYF.

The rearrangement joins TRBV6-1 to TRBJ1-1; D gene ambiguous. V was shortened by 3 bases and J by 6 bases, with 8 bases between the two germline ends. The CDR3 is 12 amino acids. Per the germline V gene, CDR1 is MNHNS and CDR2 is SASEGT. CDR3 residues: CASSDRYPEAFF. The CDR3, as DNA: TGTGCCAGCAGTGACCGCTATCCTGAAGCTTTCTTT.

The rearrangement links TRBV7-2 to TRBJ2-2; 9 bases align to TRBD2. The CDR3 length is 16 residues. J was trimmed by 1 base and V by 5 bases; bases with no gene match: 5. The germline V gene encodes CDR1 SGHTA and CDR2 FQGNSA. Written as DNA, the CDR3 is TGTGCCAGCAGCCTATGGCGGGGGGGGAACACCGGGGAGCTGTTTTTT. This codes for CASSLWRGGNTGELFF.

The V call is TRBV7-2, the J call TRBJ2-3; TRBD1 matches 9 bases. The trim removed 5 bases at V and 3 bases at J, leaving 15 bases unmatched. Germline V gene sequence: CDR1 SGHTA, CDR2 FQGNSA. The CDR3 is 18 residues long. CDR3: CASSPTHRGTGRTDTQYF. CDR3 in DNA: TGTGCCAGCAGCCCGACGCACCGCGGGACAGGGCGGACAGATACGCAGTATTTT.

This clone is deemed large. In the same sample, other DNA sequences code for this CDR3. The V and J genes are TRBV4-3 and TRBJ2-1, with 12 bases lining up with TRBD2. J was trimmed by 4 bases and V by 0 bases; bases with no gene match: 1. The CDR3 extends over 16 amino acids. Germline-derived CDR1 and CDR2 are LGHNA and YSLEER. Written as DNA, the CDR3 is TGCGCCAGCAGCCAAGATCTAGCGGGGGGGTACAATGAGCAGTTCTTC. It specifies CASSQDLAGGYNEQFF.

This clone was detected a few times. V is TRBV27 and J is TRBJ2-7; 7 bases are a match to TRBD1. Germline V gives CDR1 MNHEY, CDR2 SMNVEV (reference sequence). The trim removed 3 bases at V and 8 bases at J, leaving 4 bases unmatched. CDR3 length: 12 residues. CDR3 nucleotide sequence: TGTGCCAGCAGTTTCACAGGGGCGAAGCAGTACTTC. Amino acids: CASSFTGAKQYF.

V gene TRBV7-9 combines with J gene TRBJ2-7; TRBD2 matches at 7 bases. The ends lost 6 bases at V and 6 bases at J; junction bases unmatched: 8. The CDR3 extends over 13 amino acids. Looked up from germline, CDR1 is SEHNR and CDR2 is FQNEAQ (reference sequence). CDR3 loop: CASSSERGSEQYF. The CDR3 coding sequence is TGTGCCAGCAGTTCGGAGCGGGGATCCGAGCAGTACTTC.

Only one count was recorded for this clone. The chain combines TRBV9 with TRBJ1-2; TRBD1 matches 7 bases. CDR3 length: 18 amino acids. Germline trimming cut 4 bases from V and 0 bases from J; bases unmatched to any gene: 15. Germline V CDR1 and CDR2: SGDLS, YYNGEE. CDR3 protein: CASSPDRRGASANYGYTF. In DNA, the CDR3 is TGTGCCAGCAGCCCGGACAGGCGAGGCGCGTCTGCTAACTATGGCTACACCTTC.

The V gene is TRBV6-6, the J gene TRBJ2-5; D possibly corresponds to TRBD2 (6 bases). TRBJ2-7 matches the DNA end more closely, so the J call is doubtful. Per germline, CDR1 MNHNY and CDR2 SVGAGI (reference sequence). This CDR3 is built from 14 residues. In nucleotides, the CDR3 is TGTGCCAGCAGGCCCCGGGACTCCATCTACGAGCAGTACTTC. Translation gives CASRPRDSIYEQYF.

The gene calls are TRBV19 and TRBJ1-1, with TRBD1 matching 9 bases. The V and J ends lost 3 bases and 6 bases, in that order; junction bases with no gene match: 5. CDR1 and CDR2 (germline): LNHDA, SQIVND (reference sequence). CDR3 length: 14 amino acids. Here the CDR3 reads CASSIDRGFAEAFF. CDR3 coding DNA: TGTGCCAGTAGTATCGACAGGGGGTTCGCTGAAGCTTTCTTT.

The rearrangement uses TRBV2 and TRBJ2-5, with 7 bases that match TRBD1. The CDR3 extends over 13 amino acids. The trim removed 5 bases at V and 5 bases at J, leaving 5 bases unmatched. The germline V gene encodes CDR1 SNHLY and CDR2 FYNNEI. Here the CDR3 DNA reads TGTGCCAGCAGTCGGGACAGTCTTGAGACCCAGTACTTC. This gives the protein CASSRDSLETQYF.

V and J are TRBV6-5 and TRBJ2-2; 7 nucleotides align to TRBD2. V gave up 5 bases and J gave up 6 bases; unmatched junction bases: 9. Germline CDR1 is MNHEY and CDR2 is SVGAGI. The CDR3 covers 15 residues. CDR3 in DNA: TGTGCCAGCAGTAAACGGACTAGTTCGGCCGGGGAGCTGTTTTTT. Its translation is CASSKRTSSAGELFF.

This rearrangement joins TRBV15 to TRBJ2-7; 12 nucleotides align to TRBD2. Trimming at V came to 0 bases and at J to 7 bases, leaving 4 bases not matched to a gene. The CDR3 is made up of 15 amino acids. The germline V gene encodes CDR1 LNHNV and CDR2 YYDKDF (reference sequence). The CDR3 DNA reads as TGTGCCACCAGCAGAGACACGACTAGCGGGAGAGAGCAGTACTTC. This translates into CATSRDTTSGREQYF.

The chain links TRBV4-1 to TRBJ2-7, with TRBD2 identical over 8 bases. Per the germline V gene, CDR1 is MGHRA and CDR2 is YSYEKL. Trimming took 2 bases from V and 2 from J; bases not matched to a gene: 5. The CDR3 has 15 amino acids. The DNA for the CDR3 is TGCGCCAGCAGCCAAAGCTCGGGACTAGCCTACGAGCAGTACTTC. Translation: CASSQSSGLAYEQYF.

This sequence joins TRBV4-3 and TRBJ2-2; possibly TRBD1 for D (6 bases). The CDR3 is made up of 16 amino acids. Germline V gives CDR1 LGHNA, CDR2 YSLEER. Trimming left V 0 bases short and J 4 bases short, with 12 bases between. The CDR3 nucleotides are TGCGCCAGCAGCCAAGATGTAACAGGGAGCACCGGGGAGCTGTTTTTT. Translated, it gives CASSQDVTGSTGELFF.

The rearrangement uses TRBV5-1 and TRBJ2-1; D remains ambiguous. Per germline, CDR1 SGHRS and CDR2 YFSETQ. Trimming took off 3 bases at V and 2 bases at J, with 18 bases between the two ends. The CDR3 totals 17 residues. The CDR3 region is CASSSSKTGHTYNEQFF. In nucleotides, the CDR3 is TGCGCCAGCAGCTCATCTAAGACTGGCCATACCTACAATGAGCAGTTCTTC.

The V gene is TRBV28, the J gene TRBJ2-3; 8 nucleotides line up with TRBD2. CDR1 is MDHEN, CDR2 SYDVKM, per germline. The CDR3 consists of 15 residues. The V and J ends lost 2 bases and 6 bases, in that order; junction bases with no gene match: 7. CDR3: CASSLPAGDSDTQYF. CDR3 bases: TGTGCCAGCAGTTTACCAGCGGGAGACTCGGATACGCAGTATTTT.

In DNA form, the CDR3 reads TGTGCCAGTAGTACCCTGACAGGCAACTATGGCTACACCTTC. Its protein product is CASSTLTGNYGYTF. The J gene is TRBJ1-2, the V gene TRBV19; tentative D call: TRBD1 (6 bases). The CDR3 is 14 amino acids. V was shortened by 4 bases and J by 2 bases, with 11 bases between the two germline ends. Germline assignment: CDR1 LNHDA and CDR2 SQIVND (reference sequence). Variable domain in full (rest from reference TRBV19 and TRBJ1-2): DGGITQSPKYLFRKEGQNVTLSCEQNLNHDAMYWYRQDPGQGLRLIYYSQIVNDFQKGDIAEGYSVSREKKESFPLTVTSAQKNPTAFYLCASSTLTGNYGYTFGSGTRLTVV.

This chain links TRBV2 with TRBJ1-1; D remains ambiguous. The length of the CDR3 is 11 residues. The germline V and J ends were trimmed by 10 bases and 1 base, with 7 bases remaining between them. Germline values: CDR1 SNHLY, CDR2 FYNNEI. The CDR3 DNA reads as TGTGCCACGTACAGGAACACTGAAGCTTTCTTT. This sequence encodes CATYRNTEAFF.